A single sample gave rise to the 21 T cell receptor beta chains below, sequenced in a study of blood T cell repertoires in COVID-19. Only in-frame clones appear in the TCRdb table, and some are missing; sequencing was by immunoSEQ multiplex PCR. This sample carries 180,000 or so clones, 81% of them seen once, and the ten largest clones take 8% to 13%. What was sequenced was peripheral blood. These receptors originate from a woman aged 40 to 50 with COVID-19, enrolled during active disease.

The chain links TRBV5-1 to TRBJ2-5, with D possibly TRBD1 on 6 matching bases. This CDR3 contains 15 residues. Trimming left V 0 bases short and J 9 bases short, with 18 bases between. The germline V gene encodes CDR1 SGHRS and CDR2 YFSETQ. DNA for the CDR3: TGCGCCAGCAGCTTGGCTATGGCATCAGGGGCGGCCCAGTACTTC. Its protein is CASSLAMASGAAQYF.

The chain couples TRBV27 to TRBJ1-2, with TRBD1 as a possible D gene (5 bases). The CDR3 consists of 13 residues. The germline V and J ends were trimmed by 4 bases and 7 bases, with 13 bases remaining between them. Germline V CDR1 and CDR2: MNHEY, SMNVEV (reference sequence). As DNA, the CDR3 is TGTGCCAGCAGTTCCGCCAGGGAATCTGGCTACACCTTC. This translates into CASSSARESGYTF.

The chain combines TRBV2 with TRBJ1-2; D is ambiguous. CDR1 SNHLY and CDR2 FYNNEI come from the germline V gene. Trimming took 0 bases from V and 5 from J, leaving 4 bases between them. The CDR3 contains 12 residues. The CDR3 loop reads CASSEAEYGYTF. The CDR3, as DNA: TGTGCCAGCAGTGAAGCCGAGTATGGCTACACCTTC.

This clone was seen a handful of times. V is TRBV7-3 and J is TRBJ2-3; a weak D match, TRBD1 (6 bases). Germline values: CDR1 SGHTA, CDR2 FQGTGA. The CDR3 spans 15 residues. V was clipped by 5 bases and J by 1 base, with 13 bases between them. CDR3 sequence reads: CASSPQGLGTDTQYF. The CDR3 DNA follows: TGTGCCAGCAGCCCCCAGGGGCTTGGCACAGATACGCAGTATTTT.

The V call is TRBV6-5, the J call TRBJ1-6, with 7 bases lining up with TRBD1. Germline V gives CDR1 MNHEY, CDR2 SVGAGI. J gave up 9 bases and V 0 bases, and 5 bases lay outside the gene matches. The CDR3 consists of 15 residues. For the CDR3, the DNA is TGTGCCAGCAGTTACTCGACAGGGCGGGGTTCACCCCTCCACTTT. It is translated as CASSYSTGRGSPLHF.

The chain joins TRBV6-5 to TRBJ1-2; D perhaps matches TRBD1 (6 bases). V lost 6 bases to trimming and J lost 0 bases, with 14 bases between them. Germline CDR1 and CDR2: MNHEY and SVGAGI. This CDR3 has 15 residues. Written as DNA, the CDR3 is TGTGCCAGCAGGGTCTGGACAGAAACTAACTATGGCTACACCTTC. Protein: CASRVWTETNYGYTF.

The gene calls are TRBV5-5 and TRBJ2-3, with 12 bases that match TRBD2. V lost 0 bases to trimming and J lost 1 base; unmatched junction nucleotides: 6. Germline lookup yields CDR1 SGHKS and CDR2 YYEKEE (reference sequence). The CDR3 is 18 amino acids. The CDR3 DNA sequence: TGTGCCAGCAGCTTGGTGGCTAGCGGGGGGGGAGGCACAGATACGCAGTATTTT. This translates into CASSLVASGGGGTDTQYF.

V is TRBV30 and J is TRBJ2-2; the D gene is possibly TRBD2 (5 bases). Germline loops: CDR1 GTSNPN, CDR2 SVGIG (reference sequence). CDR3 length equals 17 residues. V was cut by 0 bases and J by 2 bases, with 16 bases left in between. The CDR3 is CAWSVRRGLVNTGELFF. Written as DNA, the CDR3 is TGTGCCTGGAGTGTTCGGCGAGGACTGGTTAACACCGGGGAGCTGTTTTTT.

This clone occurred a few times. The chain combines TRBV7-2 with TRBJ1-5; 8 nucleotides agree with TRBD1. Germline CDR1 and CDR2: SGHTA and FQGNSA. V shed 6 bases, J shed 4 bases, and the junction held 2 bases outside the gene matches. There are 13 residues in the CDR3. CDR3 loop: CASSDRGNQPQHF. CDR3 nucleotide sequence: TGTGCCAGCAGTGACAGGGGTAATCAGCCCCAGCATTTT.

This clone showed up just once. The V gene is TRBV7-9, the J gene TRBJ1-2; 10 positions match TRBD1. V shed 3 bases and J 6 bases; nucleotides not matched to a gene: 1. Germline V gene lookup returns CDR1 SEHNR and CDR2 FQNEAQ (reference sequence). This CDR3 is built from 13 residues. The CDR3 region has the DNA TGTGCCAGCAGCTTCGGGACAGGGGATGGCTACACCTTC. Its protein is CASSFGTGDGYTF.

The V and J genes are TRBV5-1 and TRBJ2-1, with TRBD2 matching 12 bases. The germline V gene encodes CDR1 SGHRS and CDR2 YFSETQ. The CDR3 extends over 15 amino acids. J lost 8 bases, V lost 5 bases, and 8 bases had no gene match. As DNA, the CDR3 is TGCGCCAGCAGAGGCCTAGCGGGAGGGAGGGATGAGCAGTTCTTC. Amino acids: CASRGLAGGRDEQFF. The whole variable domain, remainder taken from reference TRBV5-1 and TRBJ2-1, is KAGVTQTPRYLIKTRGQQVTLSCSPISGHRSVSWYQQTPGQGLQFLFEYFSETQRNKGNFPGRFSGRQFSNSRSEMNVSTLELGDSALYLCASRGLAGGRDEQFFGPGTRLTVL.

The chain is built from TRBV10-2 and TRBJ2-1, with TRBD1 matching over 10 bases. Trimming removed 6 bases from V and 0 bases from J; junction bases left unmatched: 5. This CDR3 region has 16 residues. The germline gives CDR1 WSHSY, CDR2 SAAADI. CDR3 protein: CASRLTGGGSYNEQFF. CDR3 sequence (DNA): TGCGCCAGCAGATTGACAGGGGGCGGCTCCTACAATGAGCAGTTCTTC.

This clone was seen at least ten times. V gene TRBV7-8 combines with J gene TRBJ2-2; 8 nucleotides agree with TRBD2. The CDR3 has 16 amino acids. Germline CDR1 reads SGHVS; CDR2 reads FQNEAQ. Trimming at V came to 2 bases and at J to 6 bases, leaving 8 bases not matched to a gene. CDR3 region: CASSLNRVRGAGELFF. CDR3 in DNA: TGTGCCAGCAGCTTAAACAGGGTGCGGGGGGCCGGGGAGCTGTTTTTT.

The chain carries TRBV7-8 and TRBJ2-2; TRBD1 might be the D (6 bases). This CDR3 has 13 residues. Germline V gene sequence: CDR1 SGHVS, CDR2 FQNEAQ. V lost 1 base and J 14 bases, leaving 14 bases between the germline ends. This chain's CDR3 is CASSLGTALGLFF. CDR3 coding DNA: TGTGCCAGCAGCTTAGGGACAGCTCTTGGACTGTTTTTT.

V is TRBV3-1 (or the pseudogene TRBV3-2) and J is TRBJ2-5, with D perhaps matching TRBD2 (6 bases). Germline-derived CDR1 and CDR2 are LGHDT and YNNKEL (reference sequence). V was shortened by 0 bases and J by 5 bases, with 10 bases between the two germline ends. There are 14 residues in the CDR3. The CDR3: CASSQDGRIETQYF. CDR3 DNA: TGTGCCAGCAGCCAAGACGGGAGAATTGAGACCCAGTACTTC.

The rearrangement uses TRBV7-8 and TRBJ1-2, with TRBD1 identical over 8 bases. V lost 1 base to trimming and J lost 5 bases; unmatched junction nucleotides: 6. The CDR3 contains 15 residues. Germline assignment: CDR1 SGHVS and CDR2 FQNEAQ. CDR3: CASSLGTGLGYGYTF. The DNA for the CDR3 is TGTGCCAGCAGCTTAGGGACAGGGCTGGGGTATGGCTACACCTTC.

The table lists this clone with a count of one. The chain carries TRBV19 and TRBJ1-2, with 7 bases aligning to TRBD1. The CDR3 covers 14 residues. V lost 7 bases to trimming and J lost 8 bases; unmatched junction nucleotides: 13. Germline V gene data show CDR1 as LNHDA and CDR2 as SQIVND (reference sequence). The CDR3 bases are TGTGCCAGTATTCAACAGGGGAACCTCTTCGGCTACACCTTC. Translating gives CASIQQGNLFGYTF.

The chain uses TRBV2 and TRBJ2-4; the match to TRBD2 covers 10 bases. CDR1 and CDR2 from the germline V gene are SNHLY and FYNNEI. V lost 3 bases to trimming and J lost 8 bases; unmatched junction nucleotides: 13. This CDR3 spans 17 amino acids. The CDR3 reads CASSDGAGGRWYDIQYF. CDR3 DNA: TGTGCCAGCAGTGACGGAGCGGGGGGGCGGTGGTACGACATTCAGTACTTC. The variable domain in full, with the rest retrieved from reference TRBV2 and TRBJ2-4, is EPEVTQTPSHQVTQMGQEVILRCVPISNHLYFYWYRQILGQKVEFLVSFYNNEISEKSEIFDDQFSVERPDGSNFTLKIRSTKLEDSAMYFCASSDGAGGRWYDIQYFGAGTRLSVL.

V is TRBV24-1 and J is TRBJ2-1; TRBD2 matches at 9 bases. This CDR3 region has 14 residues. Germline V lookup: CDR1 KGHDR, CDR2 SFDVKD. The trim removed 5 bases at V and 7 bases at J, leaving 5 bases unmatched. CDR3 residues: CATSGAGGPNEQFF. The CDR3 bases are TGTGCCACCAGTGGGGCGGGAGGGCCGAATGAGCAGTTCTTC.

Only a few counts were recorded for this clone. This chain links TRBV11-2 with TRBJ2-5, with 7 bases that match TRBD2. Trimming took 2 bases from V and 2 from J; bases not matched to a gene: 8. Germline lookup yields CDR1 SGHAT and CDR2 FQNNGV. There are 16 residues in the CDR3. CDR3 DNA sequence: TGTGCCAGCAGCTTAATGAGCGGGGCGCTTCAAGAGACCCAGTACTTC. It encodes CASSLMSGALQETQYF.

The rearrangement links TRBV18 to TRBJ2-2; D gene unclear. This CDR3 has 15 amino acids. Trimming removed 0 bases from V and 2 bases from J, with 7 bases in between. The germline V gene has CDR1 KGHSH and CDR2 LQKENI. The CDR3 spells CASSPPMRNTGELFF. The CDR3 DNA reads TGTGCCAGCTCACCACCAATGAGAAACACCGGGGAGCTGTTTTTT.